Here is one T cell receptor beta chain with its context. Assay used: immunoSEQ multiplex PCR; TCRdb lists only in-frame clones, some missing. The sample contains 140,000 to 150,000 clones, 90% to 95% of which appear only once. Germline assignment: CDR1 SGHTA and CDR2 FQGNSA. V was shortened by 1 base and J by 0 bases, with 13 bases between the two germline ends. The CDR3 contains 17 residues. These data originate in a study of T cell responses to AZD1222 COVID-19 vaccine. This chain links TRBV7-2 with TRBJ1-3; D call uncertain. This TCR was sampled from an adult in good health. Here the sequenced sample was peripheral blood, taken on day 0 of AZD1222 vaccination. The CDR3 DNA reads TGTGCCAGCAGCTTAGAAGTCGCCAGCGCCTCTGGAAACACCATATATTTT. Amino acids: CASSLEVASASGNTIYF.